A selection of T cell receptor beta chains follows, all from one sample in a study of a mutant IDH1 vaccine in newly diagnosed glioma. Assay used: immunoSEQ multiplex PCR; TCRdb lists only in-frame clones, some missing. The sample records 110,000 or so clones, about nine tenths being singletons. These receptors have no identified antigens. Here the sequenced sample was PBMCs, taken from a glioma patient whose treatment included an IDH1 peptide vaccine. These receptors were collected from a woman aged 50 to 60 with glioma. Each CDR3 is given with its conserved first and last residue. The order of the fields is D gene, V gene, clone size, J gene, CDR3 protein. A D gene is named only where the DNA matches it firmly. Expanded clones get a size class; other rows say once, few or many, or leave the size out.

D: TRBD2; V: TRBV5-1; size: -; J: TRBJ2-7; CDR3: CASSSLASGSPYEQYF
D: TRBD2; V: TRBV5-1; size: -; J: TRBJ2-3; CDR3: CASSLGVGGSTDTQYF
D: -; V: TRBV2; size: -; J: TRBJ1-5; CDR3: CASSRGDAAKPQHF
D: -; V: TRBV5-1; size: -; J: TRBJ2-7; CDR3: CASSLGQNYEQYF
D: TRBD1; V: TRBV6-5; size: -; J: TRBJ1-4; CDR3: CASSYSGQGEKLFF
D: -; V: TRBV27; size: -; J: TRBJ2-3; CDR3: CASSLRGTQYF
D: TRBD1; V: TRBV2; size: few; J: TRBJ1-1; CDR3: CASTMTGEAEAFF
D: -; V: TRBV19; size: -; J: TRBJ1-5; CDR3: CASREGPYSNQPQHF
D: -; V: TRBV5-1; size: -; J: TRBJ2-5; CDR3: CASSPRDGQETQYF
D: -; V: TRBV9; size: few; J: TRBJ2-5; CDR3: CASSVGVGGRETQYF
D: -; V: TRBV11-2; size: -; J: TRBJ1-4; CDR3: CASSLNEKLFF
D: -; V: TRBV27; size: -; J: TRBJ1-6; CDR3: CASRPGGGSPLHF
D: TRBD2; V: TRBV28; size: once; J: TRBJ2-7; CDR3: CASSSSGSGGKQYF
D: -; V: TRBV5-1; size: -; J: TRBJ1-5; CDR3: CASSLAGGGNQPQHF
D: -; V: TRBV14; size: once; J: TRBJ2-4; CDR3: CASSQDWGGNIQYF
D: -; V: TRBV7-3; size: -; J: TRBJ2-5; CDR3: CASSLGGQGETQYF
D: -; V: TRBV6-5; size: -; J: TRBJ2-1; CDR3: CASSYSGLGVRKQFF